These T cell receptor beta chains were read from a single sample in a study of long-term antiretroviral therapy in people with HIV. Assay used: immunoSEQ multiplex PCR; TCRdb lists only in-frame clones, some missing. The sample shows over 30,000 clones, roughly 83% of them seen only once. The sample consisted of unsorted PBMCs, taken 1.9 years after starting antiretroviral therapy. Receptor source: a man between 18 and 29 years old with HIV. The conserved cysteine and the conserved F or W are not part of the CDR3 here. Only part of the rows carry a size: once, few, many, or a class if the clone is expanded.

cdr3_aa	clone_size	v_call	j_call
ASSSFISSGNTIY	.	TRBV11-2	TRBJ1-3
ASSPRGTGDGYT	.	TRBV18	TRBJ1-2
ASLSSQGSTGELF	.	TRBV28	TRBJ2-2
ASRAPGTDIWYGYT	.	TRBV11-2	TRBJ1-2
ASNGQANQPQH	.	TRBV19	TRBJ1-5
ASSFREHQPQH	.	TRBV6-5	TRBJ1-5
ASSDGQTGELF	.	TRBV6-6	TRBJ2-2
ASRAIGSGNTIY	.	TRBV28	TRBJ1-3
ASSDPNRNYGYT	.	TRBV6-1	TRBJ1-2
ATSEWASTEAF	.	TRBV10-2	TRBJ1-1
ATMRGPSYTDTQY	.	TRBV6-1	TRBJ2-3
ASSLSGGLAGYTDTQY	.	TRBV27	TRBJ2-3
ASRALKPQH	few	TRBV6-1	TRBJ1-5
ASSVGQDNEQF	.	TRBV9	TRBJ2-1
ASSLAKGYQETQY	.	TRBV28	TRBJ2-5
ASSLRRRDQPQH	.	TRBV28	TRBJ1-5
ASSLGPEPTEAF	.	TRBV5-1	TRBJ1-1
ASSPPVTGLGEKLF	.	TRBV4-1	TRBJ1-4
ASSLGGSNQPQH	.	TRBV5-1	TRBJ1-5
ASSLVQETQY	.	TRBV28	TRBJ2-5
ASSPRGQGNTGELF	.	TRBV19	TRBJ2-2
ASSPGLGREQY	.	TRBV11-3	TRBJ2-7
ASSLAVPGTDTQY	few	TRBV18	TRBJ2-3
ASSPPIGQANYGYT	.	TRBV18	TRBJ1-2
ASSQGTGGQRGKLF	.	TRBV7-7	TRBJ1-4
ASSRRRGGETQY	.	TRBV4-1	TRBJ2-5
AWSDLSYEQY	.	TRBV30	TRBJ2-7
ASGREGLTDTQY	few	TRBV5-1	TRBJ2-3
ASSFDRNTEAF	.	TRBV19	TRBJ1-1
ASSYADRDEKLF	.	TRBV6-5	TRBJ1-4
ASSLGLAGANVLT	.	TRBV5-8	TRBJ2-6
ASSDTYEQY	.	TRBV25-1	TRBJ2-7
ASSEGRTGGAGGEKLF	.	TRBV6-1	TRBJ1-4
ASSLLGVGNEQY	few	TRBV5-1	TRBJ2-7
ASSPSGTEQAF	.	TRBV14	TRBJ1-1
ASSQGVSTEAF	.	TRBV11-3	TRBJ1-1
ASSLGGVGLF	.	TRBV2	TRBJ1-4
ASRIYRAQGQPQH	.	TRBV28	TRBJ1-5
ASSVSGAMNTEAF	.	TRBV9	TRBJ1-1
ASSPTGAETQY	.	TRBV11-3	TRBJ2-5
ASSQRWTDSNQPQH	few	TRBV4-1	TRBJ1-5
ASSLARGDGNIQY	.	TRBV7-8	TRBJ2-4
ASSFLWSNTGELF	.	TRBV5-6	TRBJ2-2
ASSPGGSRVDTQY	.	TRBV5-1	TRBJ2-3
ASSLWAGNEQF	.	TRBV7-3	TRBJ2-1
ASSLGQGKYGYT	.	TRBV28	TRBJ1-2
ASSQGQGLNSPLH	.	TRBV14	TRBJ1-6
ASRLEGNTEAF	few	TRBV10-1	TRBJ1-1
ASSYASGGWGYT	.	TRBV6-5	TRBJ1-2
ASSFSGGADEQY	few	TRBV5-4	TRBJ2-7
ASSLVGGAQTQY	.	TRBV5-5	TRBJ2-5
ASRGTGSYEQY	once	TRBV13	TRBJ2-7